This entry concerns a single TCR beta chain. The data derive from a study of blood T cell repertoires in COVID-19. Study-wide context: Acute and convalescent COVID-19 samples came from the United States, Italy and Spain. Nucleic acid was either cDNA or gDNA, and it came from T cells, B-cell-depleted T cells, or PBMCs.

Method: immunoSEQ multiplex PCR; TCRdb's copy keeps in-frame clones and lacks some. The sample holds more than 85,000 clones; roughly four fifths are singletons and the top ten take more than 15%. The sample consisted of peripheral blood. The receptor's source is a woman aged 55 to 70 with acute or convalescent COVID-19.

Written as DNA, the CDR3 is TGTGCCAGCAGCGAGAGGGTGACAGGGAGCTCTGGGGCCAACGTCCTGACTTTC. Protein sequence: CASSERVTGSSGANVLTF. V usage is TRBV9 and J usage is TRBJ2-6; 7 nucleotides align to TRBD1. Germline CDR1 and CDR2: SGDLS and YYNGEE. Trimming removed 3 bases from V and 0 bases from J; junction bases left unmatched: 9. The CDR3 has 18 residues.